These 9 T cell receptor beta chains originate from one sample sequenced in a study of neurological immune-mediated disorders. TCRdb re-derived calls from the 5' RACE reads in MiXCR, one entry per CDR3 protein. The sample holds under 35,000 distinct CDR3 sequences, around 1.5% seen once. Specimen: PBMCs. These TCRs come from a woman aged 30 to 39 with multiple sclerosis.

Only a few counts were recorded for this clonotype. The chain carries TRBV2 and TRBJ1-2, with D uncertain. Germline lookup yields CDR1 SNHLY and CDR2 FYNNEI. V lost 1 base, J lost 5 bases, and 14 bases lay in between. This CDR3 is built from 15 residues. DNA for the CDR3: TGTGCCAGCAGTGAAGGTCGGCAGCCCCGATATGGCTACACCTTC. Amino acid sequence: CASSEGRQPRYGYTF.

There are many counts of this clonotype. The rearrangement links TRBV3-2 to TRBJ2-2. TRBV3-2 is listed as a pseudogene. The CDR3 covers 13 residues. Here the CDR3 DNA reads TGTGCCAGCAGCCAAGATCGCACCGGGGAGCTGTTTTTT. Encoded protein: CASSQDRTGELFF.

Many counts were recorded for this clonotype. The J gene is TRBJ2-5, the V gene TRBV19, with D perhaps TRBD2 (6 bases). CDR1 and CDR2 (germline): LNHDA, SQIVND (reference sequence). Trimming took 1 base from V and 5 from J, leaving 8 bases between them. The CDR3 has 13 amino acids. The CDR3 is CASSIVAGETQYF. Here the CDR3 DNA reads TGTGCCAGTAGTATAGTTGCGGGGGAGACCCAGTACTTC.

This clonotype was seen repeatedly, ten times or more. CDR3 DNA: TGTGCCACCAGCAGAGAGGCACTAGCGGGGAACTTCTACGAGCAGTACTTC. Its translation: CATSREALAGNFYEQYF. This chain links TRBV15 with TRBJ2-7; 10 bases are a match to TRBD2. Germline V CDR1 and CDR2: LNHNV, YYDKDF (reference sequence). The CDR3 runs to 17 residues. J lost 3 bases, V lost 0 bases, and 8 bases had no gene match.

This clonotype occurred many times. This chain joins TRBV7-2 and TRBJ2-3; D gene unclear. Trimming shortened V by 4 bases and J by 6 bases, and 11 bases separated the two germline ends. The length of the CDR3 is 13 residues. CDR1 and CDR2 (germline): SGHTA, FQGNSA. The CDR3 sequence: CASSSLWRDTQYF. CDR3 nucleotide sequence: TGTGCCAGCAGCTCCCTGTGGCGGGATACGCAGTATTTT.

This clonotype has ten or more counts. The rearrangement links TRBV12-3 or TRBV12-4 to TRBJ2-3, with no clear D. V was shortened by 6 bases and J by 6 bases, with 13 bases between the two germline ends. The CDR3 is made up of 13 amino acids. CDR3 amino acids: CASRPTAADTQYF. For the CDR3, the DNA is TGTGCCAGCAGGCCTACAGCAGCGGATACGCAGTATTTT.

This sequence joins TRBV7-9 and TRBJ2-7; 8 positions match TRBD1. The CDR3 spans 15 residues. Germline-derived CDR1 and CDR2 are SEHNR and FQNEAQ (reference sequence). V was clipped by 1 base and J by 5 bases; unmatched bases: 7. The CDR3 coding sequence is TGTGCCAGCAGCTTAGGACAGGGGAATACCCACGAGCAGTACTTC. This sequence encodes CASSLGQGNTHEQYF. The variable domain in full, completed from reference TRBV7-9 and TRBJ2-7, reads DTGVSQNPRHKITKRGQNVTFRCDPISEHNRLYWYRQTLGQGPEFLTYFQNEAQLEKSRLLSDRFSAERPKGSFSTLEIQRTEQGDSAMYLCASSLGQGNTHEQYFGPGTRLTVT.

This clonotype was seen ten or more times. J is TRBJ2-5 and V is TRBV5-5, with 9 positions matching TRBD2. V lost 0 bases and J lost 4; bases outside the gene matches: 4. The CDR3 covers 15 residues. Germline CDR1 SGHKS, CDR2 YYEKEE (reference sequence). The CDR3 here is CASSLASGEAETQYF. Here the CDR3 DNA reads TGTGCCAGCAGCTTGGCTAGCGGGGAGGCAGAGACCCAGTACTTC.

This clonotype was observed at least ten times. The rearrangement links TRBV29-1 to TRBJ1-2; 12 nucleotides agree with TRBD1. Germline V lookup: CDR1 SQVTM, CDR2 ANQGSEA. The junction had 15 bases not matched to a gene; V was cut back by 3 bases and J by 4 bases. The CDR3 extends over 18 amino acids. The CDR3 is CSVDETGTGGSRGYGYTF. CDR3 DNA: TGCAGCGTTGATGAGACCGGGACAGGGGGCTCCCGGGGCTATGGCTACACCTTC.